Listed below are T cell receptor beta chains from one sample, sequenced in a study of vaccination effects on CD4 cells after COVID-19. The assay was immunoSEQ multiplex PCR, and TCRdb's table has in-frame clones only and misses some. The sample lists approximately 70,000 clones, roughly four fifths seen once, with 0.95% to 1.5% in the top ten. Their antigens remain unidentified. Material: CD4+ T cells from PBMCs cultured with HCoV-229E spike peptides, obtained after COVID-19 vaccination. The receptor source for this set is a human donor who received a COVID-19 vaccine. Each CDR3 is given with its conserved first and last residue. A D gene is named only where the DNA matches it firmly. The size field is filled for only some rows; it gives once, few, many or a size class.

size | D | J | V | CDR3 | DNA
. | . | TRBJ2-3 | TRBV9 | CASSALWGFSTDTQYF | TGTGCCAGCAGCGCTCTATGGGGCTTTAGCACAGATACGCAGTATTTT
once | TRBD1 | TRBJ1-3 | TRBV19 | CASSRGQGPLGNTIYF | TGTGCCAGTAGTAGGGGACAGGGTCCGCTCGGAAACACCATATATTTT
. | . | TRBJ1-4 | TRBV19 | CASSSRASQLATNEKLFF | TGTGCCAGTAGTTCAAGGGCCTCCCAGCTTGCAACTAATGAAAAACTGTTTTTT
. | TRBD1 | TRBJ1-4 | TRBV5-1 | CASSLAQGAGEKLFF | TGCGCCAGCAGCTTGGCGCAGGGGGCGGGTGAAAAACTGTTTTTT
once | TRBD1 | TRBJ1-6 | TRBV18 | CASSPPGTVRSPLHF | TGTGCCAGCTCACCACCGGGGACAGTTCGTTCACCCCTCCACTTT
. | . | TRBJ1-1 | TRBV5-8 | CASPGHQRNTEAFF | TGTGCCTCGCCAGGGCATCAAAGGAACACTGAAGCTTTCTTT
few | TRBD1 | TRBJ1-6 | TRBV27 | CASSRDRVDSPLHF | TGTGCCAGCAGTAGAGACAGGGTTGATTCACCCCTCCACTTT
. | TRBD2 | TRBJ2-3 | TRBV4-2 | CASSSSLSGGAIDTQYF | TGTGCCAGCAGCTCATCCCTTAGCGGGGGGGCCATAGATACGCAGTATTTT
. | TRBD1 | TRBJ1-2 | TRBV4-1 | CASSPQGAGGYGYTF | TGCGCCAGCAGCCCACAGGGGGCCGGAGGCTATGGCTACACCTTC
. | TRBD2 | TRBJ2-3 | TRBV10-2 | CASSESEGTSVDTQYF | TGCGCCAGCAGTGAGTCGGAGGGGACTAGCGTGGATACGCAGTATTTT
. | . | TRBJ2-3 | TRBV5-1 | CASSRALRDTQYF | TGCGCCAGCAGCAGGGCGCTGAGAGATACGCAGTATTTT
. | TRBD1 | TRBJ2-2 | TRBV24-1 | CATSGLTGAGELFF | TGTGCCACCAGTGGCCTGACAGGGGCCGGGGAGCTGTTTTTT
. | . | TRBJ2-2 | TRBV27 | CASSPRDQRPGELFF | TGTGCCAGCAGTCCCCGGGACCAGAGACCCGGGGAGCTGTTTTTT
. | TRBD1 | TRBJ2-4 | TRBV30 | CAWSVRMGQGSFIAKNIQYF | TGTGCCTGGAGTGTACGTATGGGACAGGGTAGCTTTATAGCCAAAAACATTCAGTACTTC
. | . | TRBJ2-5 | TRBV28 | CASSNPLNRALYQETQYF | TGTGCCAGCAGTAACCCCCTCAACAGGGCGCTCTACCAAGAGACCCAGTACTTC
. | . | TRBJ1-4 | TRBV6-1 | CASSERGAGTNEKLFF | TGTGCCAGCAGTGAAAGGGGGGCAGGAACTAATGAAAAACTGTTTTTT
once | . | TRBJ2-3 | TRBV18 | CASSVFASETDTQYF | TGTGCCAGCTCAGTTTTCGCTAGCGAAACAGATACGCAGTATTTT
. | TRBD1 | TRBJ2-2 | TRBV11-2 | CASSYGTGWTGELFF | TGTGCCAGCAGCTATGGGACAGGGTGGACCGGGGAGCTGTTTTTT
. | TRBD2 | TRBJ2-5 | TRBV5-1 | CASRLGLGREETQYF | TGCGCCAGCAGATTAGGACTAGGGAGGGAGGAGACCCAGTACTTC
. | TRBD1 | TRBJ1-2 | TRBV5-1 | CASSPGWGQGFGYTF | TGCGCCAGCAGCCCAGGATGGGGACAGGGGTTTGGCTACACCTTC
. | . | TRBJ2-3 | TRBV5-1 | CASSWGTASTDTQYF | TGCGCCAGCAGCTGGGGTACAGCTAGCACAGATACGCAGTATTTT
. | . | TRBJ2-2 | TRBV19 | CASSIQGVLAGELFF | TGTGCCAGTAGTATCCAGGGTGTCTTGGCCGGGGAGCTGTTTTTT
few | . | TRBJ2-1 | TRBV3-1/TRBV3-2 | CASSLVKDSKQFF | TGTGCCAGCAGCCTCGTCAAGGACAGTAAGCAGTTCTTC
few | . | TRBJ1-2 | TRBV24-1 | CATTGGGCTF | TGTGCCACCACTGGAGGGGGTTGCACCTTC
few | . | TRBJ1-1 | TRBV19 | CASSLGQVPNTEAFF | TGTGCCAGTAGTCTCGGACAAGTCCCGAACACTGAAGCTTTCTTT
once | . | TRBJ2-5 | TRBV5-4 | CASSLVGGQETQYF | TGTGCCAGCAGCTTGGTCGGGGGCCAAGAGACCCAGTACTTC
. | . | TRBJ1-1 | TRBV7-9 | CASSSDSYTEAFF | TGTGCCAGCAGCTCCGACAGCTACACTGAAGCTTTCTTT
. | . | TRBJ2-5 | TRBV11-3 | CASSRASQETQYF | TGTGCCAGCAGCCGAGCCTCCCAAGAGACCCAGTACTTC
. | . | TRBJ2-1 | TRBV4-2 | CASSQSGPWGNFPSSYNEQFF | TGTGCCAGCAGCCAATCAGGACCATGGGGTAATTTCCCTAGCTCCTACAATGAGCAGTTCTTC
. | . | TRBJ2-2 | TRBV11-2 | CASSGTVNTGELFF | TGTGCCAGCAGTGGGACGGTGAACACCGGGGAGCTGTTTTTT
. | . | TRBJ1-1 | TRBV10-2 | CASRKTTEAFF | TGCGCCAGCAGAAAAACGACTGAAGCTTTCTTT
. | . | TRBJ2-1 | TRBV29-1 | CSTHPGLLLDEQFF | TGCAGCACTCATCCGGGACTGCTTTTAGATGAGCAGTTCTTC
once | . | TRBJ1-5 | TRBV7-9 | CASSYPGGPQHF | TGTGCCAGCAGCTACCCGGGCGGGCCCCAGCATTTT
. | TRBD1 | TRBJ2-2 | TRBV6-5 | CASRLDRADTGELFF | TGTGCCAGCAGGTTGGACAGGGCGGACACCGGGGAGCTGTTTTTT
. | . | TRBJ1-2 | TRBV2 | CASSLGRTNYGYTF | TGTGCCAGCAGCTTGGGACGGACTAACTATGGCTACACCTTC
. | . | TRBJ2-4 | TRBV7-3 | CASSFSGNIQYF | TGTGCCAGCAGCTTCAGTGGAAACATTCAGTACTTC
. | . | TRBJ2-5 | TRBV28 | CASSLGYRAETQYF | TGTGCCAGCAGTTTGGGTTATCGAGCGGAGACCCAGTACTTC
. | TRBD2 | TRBJ2-2 | TRBV6-2/TRBV6-3 | CASSYPIERGVTGGTGELFF | TGTGCCAGCAGTTACCCCATAGAGCGGGGGGTCACGGGGGGCACCGGGGAGCTGTTTTTT
. | . | TRBJ2-5 | TRBV7-9 | CASSSTQTQYF | TGTGCCAGCTCCTCCACTCAGACCCAGTACTTC
. | . | TRBJ2-5 | TRBV5-1 | CASSLEQIQETQYF | TGCGCCAGCAGCTTAGAACAGATTCAAGAGACCCAGTACTTC
few | TRBD1 | TRBJ1-1 | TRBV19 | CASSMLRQGFAEAFF | TGTGCCAGTAGTATGCTGCGACAGGGGTTCGCTGAAGCTTTCTTT